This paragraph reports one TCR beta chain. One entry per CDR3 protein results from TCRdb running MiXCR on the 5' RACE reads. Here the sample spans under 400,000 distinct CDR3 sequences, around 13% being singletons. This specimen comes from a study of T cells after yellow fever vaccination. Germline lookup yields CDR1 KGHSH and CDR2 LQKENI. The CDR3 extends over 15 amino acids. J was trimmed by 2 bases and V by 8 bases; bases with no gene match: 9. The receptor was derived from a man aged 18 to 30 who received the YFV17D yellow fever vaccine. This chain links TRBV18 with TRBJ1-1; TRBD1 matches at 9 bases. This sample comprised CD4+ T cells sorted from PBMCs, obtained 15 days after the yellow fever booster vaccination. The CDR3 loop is CASPGKQGANTEAFF. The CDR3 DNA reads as TGTGCCAGCCCCGGAAAACAGGGGGCAAACACTGAAGCTTTCTTT.